The text below deals with one T cell receptor beta chain. The antigen is unknown. This specimen comes from a study of cytomegalovirus exposure and HLA in healthy donors. Trimming took off 4 bases at V and 4 bases at J, with 13 bases between the two ends. There are 14 residues in the CDR3. CDR1 is SNHLY and CDR2 is FYNNEI in the germline V gene. Study observations and caveats: Common viral pathogens were later found to be apparently linked to several of the most significant clusters.

With 60 Vbeta and 13 Jbeta primers, the PCR was carried out. Clones were sequenced by immunoSEQ multiplex PCR, and TCRdb holds only the in-frame ones, with some missing. There are 150,000 to 200,000 clones in the sample; about 77% occur only once, and about 2.6% lies in the top ten. The sequencing sample was made of PBMCs. The sequence was obtained from a woman between 35 and 50 years old in good health and CMV-seropositive. This rearrangement joins TRBV2 to TRBJ1-2; weak D call: TRBD1 (5 bases). In nucleotides, the CDR3 is TGTGCCAGCAGTGGGACGGGGGGAGGCTATGGCTACACCTTC. Its protein product is CASSGTGGGYGYTF.